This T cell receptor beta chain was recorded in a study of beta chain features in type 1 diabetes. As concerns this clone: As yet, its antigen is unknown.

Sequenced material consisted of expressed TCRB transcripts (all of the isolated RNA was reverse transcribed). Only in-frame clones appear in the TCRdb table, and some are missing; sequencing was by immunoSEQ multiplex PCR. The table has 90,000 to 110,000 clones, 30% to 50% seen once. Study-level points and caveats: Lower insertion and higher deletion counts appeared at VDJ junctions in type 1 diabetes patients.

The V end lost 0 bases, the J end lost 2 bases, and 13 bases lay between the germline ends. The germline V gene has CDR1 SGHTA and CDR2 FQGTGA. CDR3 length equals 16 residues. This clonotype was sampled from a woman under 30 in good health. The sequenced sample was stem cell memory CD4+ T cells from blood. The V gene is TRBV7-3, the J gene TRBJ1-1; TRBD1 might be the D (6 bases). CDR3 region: CASSLTKRDTNTEAFF. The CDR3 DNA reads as TGTGCCAGCAGCTTAACTAAACGGGACACCAACACTGAAGCTTTCTTT.